This T cell receptor (beta chain) was sequenced for a study of shared clonotypes between healthy human individuals. Findings and limits, study-wide: The study generally estimated greater richness for naive than memory subsets.

All donors were healthy HIV-negative adults lacking recent acute infections or vaccinations. Some clones are missing from TCRdb's copy, which holds only in-frame ones; the method was immunoSEQ multiplex PCR. This repertoire shows about 610,000 clones, more than 95% found once; its top ten account for approximately 0.057%. The V end lost 6 bases, the J end lost 0 bases, and 8 bases lay between the germline ends. The germline V gene has CDR1 MNHEY and CDR2 SMNVEV (reference sequence). CDR3 length: 13 amino acids. Note on this clone: The antigen remains undetermined.

The chain is built from TRBV27 and TRBJ1-2; D gene uncertain. The sequencing sample was made of naive CD4+ T cells sorted from blood. Subset denoted: CD45RA+ positively selected. The sequence was collected from a woman aged 30 to 39 in good health. The CDR3 coding sequence is TGTGCCAGCAGACGGACGTCTAACTATGGCTACACCTTC. Protein sequence: CASRRTSNYGYTF.